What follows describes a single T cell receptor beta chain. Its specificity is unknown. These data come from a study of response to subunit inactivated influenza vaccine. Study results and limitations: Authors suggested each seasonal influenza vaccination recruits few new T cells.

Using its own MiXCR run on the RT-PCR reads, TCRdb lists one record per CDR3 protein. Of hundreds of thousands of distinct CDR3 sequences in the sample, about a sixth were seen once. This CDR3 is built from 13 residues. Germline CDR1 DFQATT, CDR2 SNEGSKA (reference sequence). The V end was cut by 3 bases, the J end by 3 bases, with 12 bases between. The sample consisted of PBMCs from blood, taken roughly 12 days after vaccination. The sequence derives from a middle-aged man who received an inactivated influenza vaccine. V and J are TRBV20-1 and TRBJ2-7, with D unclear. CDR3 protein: CSASDGPLYEQYF. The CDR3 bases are TGCAGTGCTAGTGATGGACCACTCTACGAGCAGTACTTC.